The 4 T cell receptor beta chains given below trace back to one sample, sequenced in a study of cytomegalovirus exposure and HLA in healthy donors. PCR involved 60 Vbeta and 13 Jbeta primers. Here immunoSEQ multiplex PCR was the method, and the copy in TCRdb shows in-frame clones only, minus some. The sample includes 200,000 to 250,000 clones, approximately 79% of them seen just once. Sequenced sample: PBMCs. These receptors were obtained from a man over 45 in good health and CMV-seronegative.

The V and J genes are TRBV28 and TRBJ1-3; D uncertain. Trimming took off 5 bases at V and 5 bases at J, with 16 bases between the two ends. The CDR3 is 15 amino acids. The V gene's germline CDR1 is MDHEN and CDR2 SYDVKM. CDR3 sequence: CASSATVLGRNTIYF. The CDR3 DNA sequence: TGTGCCAGCAGTGCCACAGTCCTGGGCCGAAACACCATATATTTT.

J is TRBJ1-1 and V is TRBV9, with TRBD1 as a possible D gene (5 bases). The V end lost 3 bases, the J end lost 0 bases, and 12 bases lay between the germline ends. Germline V gene data show CDR1 as SGDLS and CDR2 as YYNGEE. This CDR3 spans 15 amino acids. This chain's CDR3 is CASSALRGLNTEAFF. In nucleotides, the CDR3 is TGTGCCAGCAGCGCCTTACGGGGGTTGAACACTGAAGCTTTCTTT.

The chain carries TRBV5-4 and TRBJ2-5, with 7 bases lining up with TRBD2. Per the germline V gene, CDR1 is SGHNT and CDR2 is YYREEE (reference sequence). Trimming at V came to 2 bases and at J to 0 bases, leaving 10 bases not matched to a gene. This CDR3 contains 17 residues. CDR3 in amino acids: CASSLAGPGPYQETQYF. In DNA, the CDR3 is TGTGCCAGCAGCTTAGCGGGGCCAGGCCCGTACCAAGAGACCCAGTACTTC.

The CDR3 DNA sequence: TGTGCCAGCTCCCAACAGGGGGGCTCGGACGAGCAGTACTTC. Translation gives CASSQQGGSDEQYF. This sequence joins TRBV18 and TRBJ2-7; 8 bases are a match to TRBD1. V dropped 6 bases and J dropped 5; count of bases not matched to a gene: 9. Germline V gene lookup returns CDR1 KGHSH and CDR2 LQKENI. The CDR3 consists of 14 residues.